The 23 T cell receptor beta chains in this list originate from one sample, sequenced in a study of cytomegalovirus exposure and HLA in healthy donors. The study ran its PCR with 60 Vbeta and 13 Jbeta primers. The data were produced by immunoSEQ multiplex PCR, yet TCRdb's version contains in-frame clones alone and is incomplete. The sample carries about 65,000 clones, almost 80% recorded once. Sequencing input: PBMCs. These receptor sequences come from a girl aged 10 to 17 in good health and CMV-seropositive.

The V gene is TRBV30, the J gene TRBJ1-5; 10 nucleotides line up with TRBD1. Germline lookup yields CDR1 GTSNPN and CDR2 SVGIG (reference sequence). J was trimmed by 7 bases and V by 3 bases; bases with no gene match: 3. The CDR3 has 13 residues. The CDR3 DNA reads TGTGCCTGGAGGGGACAGGGGCCCCAGCCCCAGCATTTT. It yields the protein CAWRGQGPQPQHF.

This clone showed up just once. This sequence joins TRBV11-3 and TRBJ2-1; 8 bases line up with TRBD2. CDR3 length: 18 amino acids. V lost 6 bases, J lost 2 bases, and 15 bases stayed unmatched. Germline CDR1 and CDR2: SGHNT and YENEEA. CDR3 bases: TGTGCCAGCAGTTCTAGTTGGGGCGGGGGGCCCACCTACAATGAGCAGTTCTTC. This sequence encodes CASSSSWGGGPTYNEQFF.

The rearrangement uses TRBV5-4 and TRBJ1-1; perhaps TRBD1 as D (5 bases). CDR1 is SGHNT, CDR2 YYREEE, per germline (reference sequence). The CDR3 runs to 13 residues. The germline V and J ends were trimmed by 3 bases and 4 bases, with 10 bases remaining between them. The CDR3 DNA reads TGTGCCAGCAGCTCAGCAGGGTTCACTGAAGCTTTCTTT. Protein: CASSSAGFTEAFF.

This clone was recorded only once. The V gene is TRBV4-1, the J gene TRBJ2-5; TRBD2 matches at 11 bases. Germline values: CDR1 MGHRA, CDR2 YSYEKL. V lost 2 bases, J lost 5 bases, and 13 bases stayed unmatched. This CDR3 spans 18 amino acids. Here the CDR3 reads CASSQRLAGSIGGETQYF. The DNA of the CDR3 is TGCGCCAGCAGCCAAAGACTAGCGGGGTCAATCGGAGGGGAGACCCAGTACTTC.

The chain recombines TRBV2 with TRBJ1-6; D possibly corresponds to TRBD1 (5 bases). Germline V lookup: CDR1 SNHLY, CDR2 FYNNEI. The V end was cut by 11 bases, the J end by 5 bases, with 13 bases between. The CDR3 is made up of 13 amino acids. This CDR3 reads CASDRPNNSPLHF. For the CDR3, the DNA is TGTGCCTCCGACAGACCGAATAATTCACCCCTCCACTTT.

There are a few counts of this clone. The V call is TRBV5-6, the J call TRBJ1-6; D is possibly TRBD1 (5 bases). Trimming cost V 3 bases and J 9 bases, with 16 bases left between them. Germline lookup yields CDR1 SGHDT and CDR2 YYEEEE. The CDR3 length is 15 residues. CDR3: CASSSRRIGGSPLHF. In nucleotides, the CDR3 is TGTGCCAGCAGCTCGCGGAGGATCGGGGGTTCACCCCTCCACTTT.

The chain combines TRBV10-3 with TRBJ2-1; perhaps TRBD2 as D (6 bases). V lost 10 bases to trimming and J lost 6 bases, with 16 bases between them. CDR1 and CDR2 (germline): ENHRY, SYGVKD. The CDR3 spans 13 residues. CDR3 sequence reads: CATRRGTGNEQFF. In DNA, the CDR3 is TGTGCCACCAGGCGGGGTACGGGCAATGAGCAGTTCTTC.

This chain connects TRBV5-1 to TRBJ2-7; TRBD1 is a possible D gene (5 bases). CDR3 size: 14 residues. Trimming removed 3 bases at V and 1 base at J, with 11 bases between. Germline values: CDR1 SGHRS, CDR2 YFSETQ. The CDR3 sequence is CASSSTAGSYEQYF. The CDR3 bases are TGCGCCAGCAGCTCGACAGCAGGATCCTACGAGCAGTACTTC. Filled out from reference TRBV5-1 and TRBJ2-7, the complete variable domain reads KAGVTQTPRYLIKTRGQQVTLSCSPISGHRSVSWYQQTPGQGLQFLFEYFSETQRNKGNFPGRFSGRQFSNSRSEMNVSTLELGDSALYLCASSSTAGSYEQYFGPGTRLTVT.

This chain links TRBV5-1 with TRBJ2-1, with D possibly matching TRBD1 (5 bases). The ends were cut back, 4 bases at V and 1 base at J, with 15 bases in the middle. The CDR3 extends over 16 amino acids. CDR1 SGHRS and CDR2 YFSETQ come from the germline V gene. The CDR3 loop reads CASSPEQELSYNEQFF. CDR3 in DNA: TGCGCCAGCAGCCCCGAACAGGAACTATCCTACAATGAGCAGTTCTTC.

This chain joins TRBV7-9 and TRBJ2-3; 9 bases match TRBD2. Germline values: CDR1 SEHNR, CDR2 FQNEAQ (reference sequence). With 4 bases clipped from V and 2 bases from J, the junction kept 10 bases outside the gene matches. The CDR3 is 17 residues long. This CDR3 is CASSSYLERGDTDTQYF. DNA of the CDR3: TGTGCCAGCAGCTCGTATTTGGAGCGGGGGGACACAGATACGCAGTATTTT.

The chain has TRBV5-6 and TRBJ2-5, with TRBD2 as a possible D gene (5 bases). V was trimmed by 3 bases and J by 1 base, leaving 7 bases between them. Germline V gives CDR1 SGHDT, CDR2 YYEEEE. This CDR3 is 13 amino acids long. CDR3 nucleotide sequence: TGTGCCAGCAGCTCGGGAATCCAAGAGACCCAGTACTTC. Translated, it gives CASSSGIQETQYF.

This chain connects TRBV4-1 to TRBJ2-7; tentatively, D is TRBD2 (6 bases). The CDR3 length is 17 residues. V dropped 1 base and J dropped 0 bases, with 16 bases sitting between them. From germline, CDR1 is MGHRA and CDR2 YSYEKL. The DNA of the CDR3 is TGCGCCAGCAGCCAAGTGGGGGACGGACTATTCTCCTACGAGCAGTACTTC. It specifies CASSQVGDGLFSYEQYF.

CDR3 coding DNA: TGCAGCGTTGAAGGGGGGACTAGCGGGGGAGCCAAAAACATTCAGTACTTC. It is translated as CSVEGGTSGGAKNIQYF. This chain connects TRBV29-1 to TRBJ2-4, with TRBD2 matching 14 bases. With V trimmed by 1 base and J by 0 bases, 2 bases remained unmatched. The CDR3 sequence is 17 residues long. Germline V gene sequence: CDR1 SQVTM, CDR2 ANQGSEA.

The CDR3: CASGRDRGYEQYF. CDR3 coding DNA: TGTGCCAGCGGCAGGGACAGGGGCTACGAGCAGTACTTC. The V call is TRBV25-1, the J call TRBJ2-7, with 10 bases fitting TRBD1. This CDR3 spans 13 amino acids. Germline CDR1 and CDR2: MGHDK and SYGVNS. The junction had 4 bases not matched to a gene; V was cut back by 8 bases and J by 3 bases.

CDR3 sequence (DNA): TGTGCCAGCAGCGCAACCTCCGGACTAGCGAGCCAAGAGACCCAGTACTTC. Translating it yields CASSATSGLASQETQYF. The chain uses TRBV9 and TRBJ2-5; 9 nucleotides agree with TRBD2. Germline assignment: CDR1 SGDLS and CDR2 YYNGEE. J gave up 1 base and V 3 bases, and 10 bases lay outside the gene matches. This CDR3 contains 17 residues.

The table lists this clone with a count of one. The CDR3 DNA follows: TGTGCCAGCAGTTATGGGGACACCCCAAAGAACACTGAAGCTTTCTTT. This translates into CASSYGDTPKNTEAFF. The J gene is TRBJ1-1, the V gene TRBV6-5, with D possibly being TRBD1 (6 bases). Germline-derived CDR1 and CDR2 are MNHEY and SVGAGI. The length of the CDR3 is 16 residues. With 3 bases removed from V and 1 base from J, the gap between germline ends came to 15 bases.

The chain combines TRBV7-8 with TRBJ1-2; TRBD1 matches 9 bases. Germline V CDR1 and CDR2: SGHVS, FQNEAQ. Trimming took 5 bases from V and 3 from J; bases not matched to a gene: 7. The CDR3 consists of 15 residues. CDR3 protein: CASSLDRGSDYGYTF. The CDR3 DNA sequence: TGTGCCAGCAGCCTAGACAGGGGGTCTGACTATGGCTACACCTTC.

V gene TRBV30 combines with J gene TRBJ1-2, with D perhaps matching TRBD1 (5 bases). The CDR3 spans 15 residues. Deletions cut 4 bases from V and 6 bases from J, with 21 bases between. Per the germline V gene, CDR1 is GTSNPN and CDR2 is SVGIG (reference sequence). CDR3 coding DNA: TGTGCCTGGATGGGGCTTGTATGGGGCGAGGATGGCTACACCTTC. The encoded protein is CAWMGLVWGEDGYTF.

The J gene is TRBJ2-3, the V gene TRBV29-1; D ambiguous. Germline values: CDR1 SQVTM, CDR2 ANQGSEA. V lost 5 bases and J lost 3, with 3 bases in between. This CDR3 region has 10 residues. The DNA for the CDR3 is TGCAGCGTTCGGACAGATACGCAGTATTTT. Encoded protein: CSVRTDTQYF.

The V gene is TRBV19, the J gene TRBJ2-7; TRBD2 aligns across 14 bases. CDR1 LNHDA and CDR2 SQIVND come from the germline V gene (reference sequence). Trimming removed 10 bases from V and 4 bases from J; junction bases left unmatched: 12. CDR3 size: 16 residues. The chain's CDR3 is CATPGLAGALEYEQYF. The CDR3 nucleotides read TGTGCCACCCCGGGACTAGCGGGGGCCCTAGAATACGAGCAGTACTTC.

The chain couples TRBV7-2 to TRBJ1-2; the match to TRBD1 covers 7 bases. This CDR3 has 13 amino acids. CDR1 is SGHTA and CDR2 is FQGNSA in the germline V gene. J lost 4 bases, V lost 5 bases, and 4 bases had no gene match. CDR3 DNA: TGTGCCAGCAGCAGCAGGGGGGTCTATGGCTACACCTTC. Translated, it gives CASSSRGVYGYTF.

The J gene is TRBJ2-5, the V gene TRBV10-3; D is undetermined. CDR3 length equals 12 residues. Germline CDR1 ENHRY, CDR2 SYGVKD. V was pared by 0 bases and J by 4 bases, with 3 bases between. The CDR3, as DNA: TGTGCCATCAGTGAGTCGCGAGAGACCCAGTACTTC. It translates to CAISESRETQYF.

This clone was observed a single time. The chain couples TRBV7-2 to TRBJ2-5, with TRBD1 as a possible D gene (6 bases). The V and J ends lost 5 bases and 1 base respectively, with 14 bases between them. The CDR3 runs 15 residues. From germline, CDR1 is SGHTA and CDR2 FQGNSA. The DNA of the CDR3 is TGTGCCAGCAGCGTTTCCGGGACAACCCAAGAGACCCAGTACTTC. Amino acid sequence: CASSVSGTTQETQYF.